This note documents a single TCR beta chain sequence. Its antigen is as yet unknown. This sample stems from a study of cytomegalovirus exposure and HLA in healthy donors. The protocol was immunoSEQ multiplex PCR, while the TCRdb copy is restricted to in-frame clones and leaves out a portion. This repertoire shows roughly 82,000 clones, about 92% found once; its top ten account for roughly 0.62%. Study-level findings and limits: Cytomegalovirus-associated TCR beta chains were listed, numbering 150 to 200. The study found most TCR sequences rare, yet found some public TCRs in many donors. Reported performance of the classifier showed diagnosis of cytomegalovirus status with high specificity and sensitivity.

Deletions cut 2 bases from V and 1 base from J, with 6 bases between. This CDR3 region has 14 residues. Germline CDR1 is SGDLS and CDR2 is YYNGEE. V and J are TRBV9 and TRBJ1-4, with a possible D match to TRBD1 (5 bases). The sequenced sample consisted of PBMCs. The origin of this receptor is a young man in good health and CMV-seronegative. The DNA of the CDR3 is TGTGCCAGCAGCGTCCAGGGAACTAATGAAAAACTGTTTTTT. Its protein is CASSVQGTNEKLFF.